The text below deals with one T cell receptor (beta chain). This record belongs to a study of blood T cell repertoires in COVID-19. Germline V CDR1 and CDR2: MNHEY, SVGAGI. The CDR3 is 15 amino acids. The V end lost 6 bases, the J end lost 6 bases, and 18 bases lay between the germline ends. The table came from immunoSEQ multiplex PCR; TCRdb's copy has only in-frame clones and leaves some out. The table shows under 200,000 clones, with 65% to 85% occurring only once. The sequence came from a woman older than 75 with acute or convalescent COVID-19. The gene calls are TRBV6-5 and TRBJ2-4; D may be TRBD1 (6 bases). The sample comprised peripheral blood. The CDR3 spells CASSDGSGGRNIQYF. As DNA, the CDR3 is TGTGCCAGCAGCGACGGGTCTGGGGGCCGAAACATTCAGTACTTC.